This passage covers 15 T cell receptor beta chains from one sample sequenced in a study of shared clonotypes between healthy human individuals. The table came from immunoSEQ multiplex PCR; TCRdb's copy has only in-frame clones and leaves some out. The table includes 2 million to 3 million clones, 80% to 95% detected once. The material sequenced was naive CD4+ T cells from PBMCs. Noted subset: CD45RA+ positively selected. The origin of the receptors is a man between 18 and 35 years old in good health. Some clones in this sample may be carry-over from other donors' samples.

CDR3 region: CASWSYEQYF. Written as DNA, the CDR3 is TGTGCCAGCTGGTCCTACGAGCAGTACTTC. The rearrangement uses TRBV27 and TRBJ2-7; no clear D gene. The CDR3 is 10 amino acids. V dropped 8 bases and J dropped 1 base, with 3 bases sitting between them. Per germline, CDR1 MNHEY and CDR2 SMNVEV (reference sequence).

This clone was recorded once. This sequence joins TRBV28 and TRBJ2-1; the match to TRBD2 covers 11 bases. The germline CDR1 and CDR2 sequences are MDHEN and SYDVKM. V dropped 2 bases and J dropped 10; count of bases not matched to a gene: 4. This CDR3 contains 14 residues. DNA of the CDR3: TGTGCCAGCAGTTTACCTAGCGGGAGGCAAGAGCAGTTCTTC. Translated: CASSLPSGRQEQFF. Combining the CDR3 with reference TRBV28 and TRBJ2-1 gives the whole variable domain DVKVTQSSRYLVKRTGEKVFLECVQDMDHENMFWYRQDPGLGLRLIYFSYDVKMKEKGDIPEGYSVSREKKERFSLILESASTNQTSMYLCASSLPSGRQEQFFGPGTRLTVL.

The chain has TRBV7-9 and TRBJ1-4; 7 bases map to TRBD1. Germline CDR1 SEHNR, CDR2 FQNEAQ (reference sequence). V shed 0 bases and J 10 bases; nucleotides not matched to a gene: 8. CDR3 size: 15 residues. In nucleotides, the CDR3 is TGTGCCAGCAGCTTAGCTGCGAGGGGGCGGGTAAAACTGTTTTTT. Protein sequence: CASSLAARGRVKLFF. The variable domain in full, completed from reference TRBV7-9 and TRBJ1-4, reads DTGVSQNPRHKITKRGQNVTFRCDPISEHNRLYWYRQTLGQGPEFLTYFQNEAQLEKSRLLSDRFSAERPKGSFSTLEIQRTEQGDSAMYLCASSLAARGRVKLFFGSGTQLSVL.

The rearrangement links TRBV7-3 to TRBJ2-1; 15 bases fit TRBD2. CDR3 size: 17 residues. Germline V gives CDR1 SGHTA, CDR2 FQGTGA. V lost 5 bases, J lost 4 bases, and 6 bases stayed unmatched. CDR3 amino acids: CASSPGGLAGGYNEQFF. The CDR3 nucleotides read TGTGCCAGCAGCCCGGGGGGACTAGCGGGAGGTTACAATGAGCAGTTCTTC.

The rearrangement links TRBV19 to TRBJ2-5, with D unresolved. This CDR3 is built from 13 residues. V shed 3 bases and J shed 4 bases, with 9 bases lying between them. The germline V gene has CDR1 LNHDA and CDR2 SQIVND (reference sequence). The DNA for the CDR3 is TGTGCCAGTAGTATCGAAAGGGCAGAGACCCAGTACTTC. It specifies CASSIERAETQYF.

The chain's CDR3 is CAGTGANYGYTF. DNA for the CDR3: TGTGCCGGAACAGGGGCGAACTATGGCTACACCTTC. The chain recombines TRBV7-9 with TRBJ1-2, with TRBD1 identical over 7 bases. CDR3 length: 12 residues. The V gene end was trimmed by 11 bases and the J gene end by 2 bases; junction bases not matched to a gene: 5. Germline V gene lookup returns CDR1 SEHNR and CDR2 FQNEAQ (reference sequence).

The chain employs TRBV28 and TRBJ1-5, with TRBD1 as a possible D gene (5 bases). CDR1 is MDHEN, CDR2 SYDVKM, per germline. V was clipped by 6 bases and J by 4 bases, with 16 bases between them. The CDR3 spans 15 residues. CDR3 nucleotide sequence: TGTGCCAGCAGCGACGGGGGTAGGGTAAATCAGCCCCAGCATTTT. The encoded protein is CASSDGGRVNQPQHF.

To note about this clone: The sample carries other DNA sequences with the same CDR3. The chain employs TRBV7-9 and TRBJ1-3, with D uncertain. Germline-derived CDR1 and CDR2 are SEHNR and FQNEAQ (reference sequence). V lost 2 bases and J lost 4, with 6 bases in between. The CDR3 is made up of 13 amino acids. CDR3 coding DNA: TGTGCCAGCAGCTTACTCGACGGAAACACCATATATTTT. Encoded protein: CASSLLDGNTIYF.

V gene TRBV5-6 combines with J gene TRBJ1-2; D perhaps matches TRBD1 (5 bases). The CDR3 has 14 amino acids. The V end lost 2 bases, the J end lost 3 bases, and 11 bases lay between the germline ends. Looked up from germline, CDR1 is SGHDT and CDR2 is YYEEEE. The CDR3 region has the DNA TGTGCCAGCAGCTTAGGGGTCACACACTATGGCTACACCTTC. Its translation: CASSLGVTHYGYTF.

The chain carries TRBV5-1 and TRBJ2-1; TRBD1 aligns across 9 bases. CDR3 length equals 16 residues. Germline V gives CDR1 SGHRS, CDR2 YFSETQ. V gave up 0 bases and J gave up 4 bases; unmatched junction bases: 5. CDR3: CASSLAAGTGYNEQFF. DNA for the CDR3: TGCGCCAGCAGCTTGGCCGCAGGGACAGGGTACAATGAGCAGTTCTTC.

V and J are TRBV5-6 and TRBJ1-2; 9 bases agree with TRBD1. The CDR3 is 13 residues long. Trimming at V came to 3 bases and at J to 4 bases, leaving 1 base not matched to a gene. Germline CDR1 and CDR2: SGHDT and YYEEEE. The CDR3 here is CASSSTGGYGYTF. DNA of the CDR3: TGTGCCAGCAGCTCGACAGGGGGCTATGGCTACACCTTC.

V gene TRBV15 combines with J gene TRBJ1-5; D remains ambiguous. V dropped 0 bases and J dropped 7 bases, with 16 bases sitting between them. The length of the CDR3 is 16 residues. CDR1 is LNHNV, CDR2 YYDKDF, per germline (reference sequence). CDR3: CATSRDRDIVGQPQHF. CDR3 DNA sequence: TGTGCCACCAGCAGAGATCGCGACATCGTGGGCCAGCCCCAGCATTTT.

This clone was seen just once. The genes are TRBV29-1 and TRBJ2-2; 9 nucleotides line up with TRBD1. V dropped 5 bases and J dropped 2; count of bases not matched to a gene: 3. CDR1 is SQVTM and CDR2 is ANQGSEA in the germline V gene. This CDR3 spans 14 amino acids. The CDR3 region is CSVNRGRNTGELFF. CDR3 nucleotide sequence: TGCAGCGTTAACAGGGGGCGTAACACCGGGGAGCTGTTTTTT.

With regard to this clone: Other DNA sequences in the same sample also yield this CDR3. The chain employs TRBV5-1 and TRBJ2-5; TRBD2 agrees at 16 bases. The V gene's germline CDR1 is SGHRS and CDR2 YFSETQ. Trimming removed 4 bases from V and 5 bases from J; junction bases left unmatched: 5. The CDR3 loop spans 16 amino acids. The CDR3 bases are TGCGCCAGCAGCGGGGGACTAGCGGGAGGGCAGGAGACCCAGTACTTC. Its protein is CASSGGLAGGQETQYF. Full variable domain (remainder filled in from reference TRBV5-1 and TRBJ2-5): KAGVTQTPRYLIKTRGQQVTLSCSPISGHRSVSWYQQTPGQGLQFLFEYFSETQRNKGNFPGRFSGRQFSNSRSEMNVSTLELGDSALYLCASSGGLAGGQETQYFGPGTRLLVL.

The CDR3 bases are TGTGCCAGCAGCTTTAGCGGAGCAGGGATATACGAGCAGTACTTC. Protein: CASSFSGAGIYEQYF. The V call is TRBV5-5, the J call TRBJ2-7; D might be TRBD2 (6 bases). Germline CDR1 and CDR2: SGHKS and YYEKEE (reference sequence). This CDR3 has 15 residues. Trimming took off 2 bases at V and 4 bases at J, with 16 bases between the two ends.